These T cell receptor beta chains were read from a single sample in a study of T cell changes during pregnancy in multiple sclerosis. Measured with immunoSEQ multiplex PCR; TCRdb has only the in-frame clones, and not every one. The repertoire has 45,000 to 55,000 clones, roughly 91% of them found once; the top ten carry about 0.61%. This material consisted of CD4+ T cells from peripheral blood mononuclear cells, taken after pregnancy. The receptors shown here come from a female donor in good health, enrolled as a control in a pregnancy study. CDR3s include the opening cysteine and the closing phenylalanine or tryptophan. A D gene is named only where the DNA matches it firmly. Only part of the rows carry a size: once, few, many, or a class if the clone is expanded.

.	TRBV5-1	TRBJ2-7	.	CASSLAFSYEQYF	TGCGCCAGCAGCTTGGCATTCTCCTACGAGCAGTACTTC
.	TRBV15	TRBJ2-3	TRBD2	CATGAGGSSTDTQYF	TGTGCCACCGGTGCGGGAGGGTCTAGCACAGATACGCAGTATTTT
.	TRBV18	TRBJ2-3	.	CASSGEDTQYF	TGTGCCAGCTCAGGAGAAGATACGCAGTATTTT
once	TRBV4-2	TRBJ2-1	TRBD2	CASSQSPSGGGYNEQFF	TGTGCCAGCAGCCAGTCCCCTAGCGGGGGGGGGTACAATGAGCAGTTCTTC
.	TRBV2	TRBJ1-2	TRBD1	CASSVLGTVYGYTF	TGTGCCAGCAGTGTTCTAGGGACAGTCTATGGCTACACCTTC
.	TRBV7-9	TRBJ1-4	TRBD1	CASSHRDRGEGEKLFF	TGTGCCAGCAGCCACCGGGACAGGGGCGAGGGTGAAAAACTGTTTTTT
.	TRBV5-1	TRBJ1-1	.	CASRADSQNTEAFF	TGCGCCAGCAGGGCGGACAGCCAGAACACTGAAGCTTTCTTT
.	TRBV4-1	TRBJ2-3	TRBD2	CASSQVDMGLAATDTQYF	TGCGCCAGCAGCCAAGTTGATATGGGACTAGCGGCCACAGATACGCAGTATTTT
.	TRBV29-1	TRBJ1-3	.	CSVIRAGRNTIYF	TGCAGCGTCATCAGGGCGGGGAGAAACACCATATATTTT
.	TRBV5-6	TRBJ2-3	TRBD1	CASSFDRGGATDTQYF	TGTGCCAGCAGCTTTGACAGGGGGGGAGCGACAGATACGCAGTATTTT
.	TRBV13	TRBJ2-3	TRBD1	CASSLGGTQGENTQYF	TGTGCCAGCAGCTTAGGTGGGACACAGGGGGAAAATACGCAGTATTTT
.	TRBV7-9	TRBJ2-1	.	CASISYVSLNEQFF	TGTGCCAGCATCTCCTACGTAAGCCTCAATGAGCAGTTCTTC
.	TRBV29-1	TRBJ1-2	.	CSVGQESGYTF	TGCAGCGTTGGACAGGAAAGTGGCTACACCTTC
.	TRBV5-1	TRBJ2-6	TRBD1	CASSLFGTGATGANVLTF	TGCGCCAGCAGCTTGTTCGGGACAGGGGCCACTGGGGCCAACGTCCTGACTTTC
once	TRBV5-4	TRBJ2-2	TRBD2	CASSPERGLAGTGELFF	TGTGCCAGCAGTCCCGAACGGGGACTAGCGGGGACCGGGGAGCTGTTTTTT
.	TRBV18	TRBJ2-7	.	CASSRAVYEQYF	TGTGCCAGCTCACGGGCAGTATACGAGCAGTACTTC
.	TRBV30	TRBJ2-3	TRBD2	CAWTAGGITDTQYF	TGTGCCTGGACCGCGGGGGGTATCACAGATACGCAGTATTTT